This paragraph reports one T cell receptor beta chain. No antigen is known for it. No quality values exist for individual bases; no much larger clone is one base distant. The method behind the library was the immunoSEQ multiplex PCR assay. TCRdb holds this immuneACCESS table with in-frame rearrangements only. Some clones are missing; in checked studies, unresolved V genes explain under half, and the rest has no known cause. For this sample there are 74,000 or so clones; around 94% appear just once. The ten top clones hold around 0.21% of the sample. These data originate in a study of T cell changes during pregnancy in multiple sclerosis (dated by TCRdb to about 2019). For context, the study as a whole: Changes in the T cell repertoire over the course of pregnancy were examined in this study in women with multiple sclerosis.

Sequencing was performed on CD4+ T cells from peripheral blood mononuclear cells, taken before pregnancy. This clonotype originated in a female donor with multiple sclerosis, enrolled in a pregnancy study.

CDR3 region: CASSQVEDSNQPQHF. The base sequence is TGTGCCAGCAGCCAAGTTGAGGATAGCAATCAGCCCCAGCATTTT. The V gene is TRBV4-2 and the J gene is TRBJ1-5, with no confidently assigned D gene. CDR1 is given as LGHNA and CDR2 as YNFKEQ, both from the germline V gene. Inclusive of the bounding cysteine and phenylalanine, the CDR3 is 15 residues long. Of the read, only the CDR3 DNA is kept; its 45 bases are in frame from base 1. A distance of 7 bases separates the germline ends of V and J, which lose 1 base and 0 bases respectively.